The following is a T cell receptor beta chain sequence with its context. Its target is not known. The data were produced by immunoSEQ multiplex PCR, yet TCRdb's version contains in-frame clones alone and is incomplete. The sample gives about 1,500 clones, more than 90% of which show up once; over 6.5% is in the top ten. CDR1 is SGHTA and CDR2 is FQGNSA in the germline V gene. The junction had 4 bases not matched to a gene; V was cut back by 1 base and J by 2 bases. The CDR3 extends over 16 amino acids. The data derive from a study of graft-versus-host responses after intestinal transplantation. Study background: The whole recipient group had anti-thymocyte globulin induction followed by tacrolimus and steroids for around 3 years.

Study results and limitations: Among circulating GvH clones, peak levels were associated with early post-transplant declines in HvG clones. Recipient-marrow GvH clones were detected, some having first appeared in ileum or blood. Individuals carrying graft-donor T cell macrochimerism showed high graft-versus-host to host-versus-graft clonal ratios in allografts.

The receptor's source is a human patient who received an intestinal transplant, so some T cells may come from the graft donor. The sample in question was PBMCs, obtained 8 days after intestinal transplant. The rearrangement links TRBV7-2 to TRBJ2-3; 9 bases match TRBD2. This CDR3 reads CASSLVPSGATDTQYF. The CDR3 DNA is TGTGCCAGCAGCTTAGTTCCTAGCGGGGCCACAGATACGCAGTATTTT.